This TCR beta chain was obtained from a study of human T cells and chemical hapten exposure. Study-wide results and limits: Relative to control repertoires, expanded TCRs gave rise to significantly more large CDR3 similarity clusters. TCRs at high frequency, those above 1 in 1000, did not change with DPC sensitization.

Time point reported: patch test 1, 2 weeks after DPC sensitization. Indicated treatment: therapeutic diphenylcyclopropenone sensitization with weekly scalp DPC. The drawing of blood occurred before each patch test was applied. The study drew its donors from alopecia patients who were 18 to 70 years old and suitable for DPC. This clonotype was counted many times. The antigen is not known. In germline, CDR1 is SGHRS, CDR2 YFSETQ. The CDR3 is made up of 12 amino acids. V was trimmed by 4 bases and J by 1 base, leaving 4 bases between them. TCRdb called the RACE reads again in MiXCR, with one record for every CDR3 protein. The profile shows roughly 80,000 distinct CDR3 sequences, around 10% of them singletons.

This specimen consisted of whole blood, obtained in connection with sensitization to the hapten diphenylcyclopropenone (DPC). This TCR came from a woman aged 50 to 65 with alopecia areata. Some clones in this sample may be carry-over from other donors' samples. The V gene is TRBV5-1, the J gene TRBJ2-3, with D unclear. The CDR3 DNA is TGCGCCAGCAGCCACCGCACAGATACGCAGTATTTT. Amino acids: CASSHRTDTQYF. The whole variable domain, filled in from reference TRBV5-1 and TRBJ2-3, reads KAGVTQTPRYLIKTRGQQVTLSCSPISGHRSVSWYQQTPGQGLQFLFEYFSETQRNKGNFPGRFSGRQFSNSRSEMNVSTLELGDSALYLCASSHRTDTQYFGPGTRLTVL.